This T cell receptor (beta chain) appears in the sequencing data of a study of graft-versus-host responses after intestinal transplantation. Some clones are missing from TCRdb's copy, which holds only in-frame ones; the method was immunoSEQ multiplex PCR. The repertoire includes around 21,000 clones, roughly 30% of them detected once, and roughly 10% sits in the top ten. The CDR3 runs 17 residues. V lost 0 bases to trimming and J lost 3 bases, with 14 bases between them. Looked up from germline, CDR1 is MNHNS and CDR2 is SASEGT. Responder cells labeled with CFSE (roughly 200,000) were co-plated with irradiated stimulator cells labeled with violet dye (roughly 200,000).

The sequence came from a human patient who received an intestinal transplant. Sample: alloreactive CD8+ T cells from a mixed lymphocyte reaction culture, taken before intestinal transplant. Subset specified: CFSE-low proliferating T cells sorted from roughly 6-day pre-transplant mixed lymphocyte reaction (GvH or HvG direction). V and J are TRBV6-1 and TRBJ2-2; no reliable D call. In DNA, the CDR3 is TGTGCCAGCAGTGAAGCTTTTGGCGGATTGGACACCGGGGAGCTGTTTTTT. Translation gives CASSEAFGGLDTGELFF.